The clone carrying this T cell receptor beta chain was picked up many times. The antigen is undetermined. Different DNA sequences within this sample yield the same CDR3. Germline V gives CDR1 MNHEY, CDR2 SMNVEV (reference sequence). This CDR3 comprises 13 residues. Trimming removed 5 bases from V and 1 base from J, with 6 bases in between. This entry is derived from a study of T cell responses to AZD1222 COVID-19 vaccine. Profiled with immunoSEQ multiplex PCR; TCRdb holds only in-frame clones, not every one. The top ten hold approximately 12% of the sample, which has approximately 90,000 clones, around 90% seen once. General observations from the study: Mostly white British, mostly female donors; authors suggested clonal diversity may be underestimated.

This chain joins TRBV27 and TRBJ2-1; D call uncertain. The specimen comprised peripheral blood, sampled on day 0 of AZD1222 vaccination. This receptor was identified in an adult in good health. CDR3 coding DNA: TGTGCCAGCAGTCGGCCGTCCTACAATGAGCAGTTCTTC. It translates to CASSRPSYNEQFF.